Listed below are T cell receptor beta chains from one sample, sequenced in a study of Ad26.COV2.S vaccination and SARS-CoV-2 variants. Clones were read by immunoSEQ multiplex PCR, and TCRdb kept only the in-frame ones, dropping some. Of 350,000 to 500,000 clones in the sample, 90% were seen once. The sequencing here drew on peripheral blood, taken in a trial of Ad26.COV2.S vaccine versus placebo. These receptor sequences come from a person aged 18 to 65 who received the Ad26.COV2.S COVID-19 vaccine or a placebo. Both conserved end residues are part of each CDR3. Size values are once, few and many counts, or a class for expanded clones, and some rows have none.

J gene | clone size | V gene | CDR3 protein
TRBJ1-3 | many | TRBV28 | CASSLMVAGDSGNTIYF
TRBJ1-2 | - | TRBV6-2/TRBV6-3 | CASSRPEGREYGYTF
TRBJ2-7 | - | TRBV5-1 | CASSLGQGFYEQYF
TRBJ1-3 | - | TRBV3-1/TRBV3-2 | CASSQLITGPLSGNTIYF
TRBJ2-3 | - | TRBV4-3 | CASSQGGTSGITDTQYF
TRBJ2-7 | - | TRBV19 | CASSGGGGGDYEQYF
TRBJ1-1 | - | TRBV28 | CASTVEGVGRGYTEAFF
TRBJ2-3 | - | TRBV6-4 | CASSDPGPRWGTQYF
TRBJ2-2 | - | TRBV18 | CASSRDLNTGELFF
TRBJ2-1 | once | TRBV11-2 | CASSFRGLTYNEQFF
TRBJ2-1 | - | TRBV24-1 | CATSDPGSYNEQFF
TRBJ2-2 | - | TRBV5-8 | CASSPGSSSHGNTGELFF
TRBJ1-4 | - | TRBV27 | CASSSRGRNEKLFF
TRBJ2-1 | - | TRBV12-5 | CASGLGLAGGSEQFF
TRBJ1-1 | once | TRBV19 | CASSIGPSRTEAFF
TRBJ2-5 | once | TRBV5-6 | CASSFRAPGATETQYF
TRBJ2-3 | - | TRBV7-8 | CASSFRLAGIITDTQYF
TRBJ1-4 | - | TRBV7-9 | CASTAALGPGDEKLFF
TRBJ1-5 | - | TRBV21-1 | CASSKDPGNSRSNQPQHF
TRBJ2-2 | - | TRBV6-5 | CATGLAQGGELFF
TRBJ1-1 | - | TRBV11-2 | CASSFSRDAEAFF
TRBJ2-7 | - | TRBV5-8 | CASSLPGGQYF
TRBJ2-2 | once | TRBV24-1 | CATSDFNRGRVGELFF
TRBJ2-1 | - | TRBV7-6 | CASSLYGTSDEQFF
TRBJ2-1 | - | TRBV6-2/TRBV6-3 | CASSYSRTSGSNEQFF
TRBJ1-1 | - | TRBV19 | CASSLGQAENTEAFF
TRBJ2-1 | - | TRBV11-3 | CASSPRSGEVEQFF
TRBJ2-7 | few | TRBV6-2/TRBV6-3 | CASSRTSGRVEQYF
TRBJ2-1 | - | TRBV29-1 | CSVESPSSYNEQFF
TRBJ1-2 | - | TRBV6-1 | CASSEWGERVYGYTF
TRBJ1-1 | - | TRBV7-3 | CASSEGTATEAFF
TRBJ1-5 | - | TRBV5-5 | CASSLYRNSNQPQHF
TRBJ1-2 | - | TRBV13 | CASSLGGQHTF
TRBJ2-5 | - | TRBV7-2 | CASSPRGDRVWETQYF
TRBJ2-7 | - | TRBV27 | CASKFSGSSYEQYF